The clone carrying this T cell receptor beta chain came up many times. Genomic DNA constituted the template upon which TCR beta VDJ and CDR3 profiling was performed. One entry per CDR3 protein, called by TCRdb with MiXCR from the reads. The data hold under 350,000 distinct CDR3 sequences, with 45% to 70% observed a single time. This specimen belongs to a study of CD8+CD57+ T cells in acquired aplastic anemia. Germline V CDR1 and CDR2: DFQATT, SNEGSKA (reference sequence). The V gene lost 4 bases and the J gene lost 6 bases, with 17 bases spanning the gap. CDR3 length equals 14 residues. Sequencing was done on a sample of sorted CD4+, CD8+, or CD8+CD57+ T cells (not recorded which) from PBMCs. The sequence derives from a human donor with severe aplastic anemia or a healthy control (not recorded which). The chain has TRBV20-1 and TRBJ2-3, with a weak D call TRBD1 (6 bases). CDR3 bases: TGCAGTGCTAACAGGGCGGGCCTCCGGGATACGCAGTATTTT. This sequence encodes CSANRAGLRDTQYF.